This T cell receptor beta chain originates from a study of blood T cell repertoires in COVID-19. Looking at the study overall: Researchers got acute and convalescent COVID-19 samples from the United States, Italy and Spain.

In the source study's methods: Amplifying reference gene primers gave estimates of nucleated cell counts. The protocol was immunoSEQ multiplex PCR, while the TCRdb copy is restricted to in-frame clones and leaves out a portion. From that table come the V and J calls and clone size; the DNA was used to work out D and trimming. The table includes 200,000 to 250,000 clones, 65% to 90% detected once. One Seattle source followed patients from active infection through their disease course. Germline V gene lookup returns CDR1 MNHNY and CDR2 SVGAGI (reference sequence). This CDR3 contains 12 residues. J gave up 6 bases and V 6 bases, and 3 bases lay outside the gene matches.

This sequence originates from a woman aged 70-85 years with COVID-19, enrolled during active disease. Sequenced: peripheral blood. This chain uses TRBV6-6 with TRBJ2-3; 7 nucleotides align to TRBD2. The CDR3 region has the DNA TGTGCCAGCAGCCCCGGGAGGGATACGCAGTATTTT. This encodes CASSPGRDTQYF.